This T cell receptor beta chain was captured in a study of blood T cell repertoires in COVID-19. This CDR3 has 13 amino acids. Trimming took 4 bases from V and 4 from J, leaving 10 bases between them. From germline, CDR1 is SGHAT and CDR2 FQDESV (reference sequence). Donors of Cohort 3 who recovered were those that had two negative PCRs, clearance, or symptom resolution. TCRdb keeps only in-frame clones here, not all; method: immunoSEQ multiplex PCR. The table lists about 340,000 clones, 92% of them singletons. Sequenced input: PBMCs or T cells enriched from blood (not recorded which). This clonotype was sampled from a woman under 40 who had recovered from COVID-19. The gene calls are TRBV11-1 and TRBJ1-2; D is uncertain. The CDR3 DNA reads as TGTGCCAGCAGCTCCACACCTCTCTATGGCTACACCTTC. This gives the protein CASSSTPLYGYTF.